The T cell receptor (beta chain) under discussion was sequenced for a study of T-cell memory formation after mild COVID-19. Looking at the study overall: There were largely donor-specific TCR clusters.

TCRdb recomputed calls from the 5' RACE reads with MiXCR, one row per CDR3 protein. Of hundreds of thousands of distinct CDR3 sequences listed, 20% are singletons. This CDR3 has 16 residues. Trimming removed 3 bases at V and 5 bases at J, with 17 bases between. Looked up from germline, CDR1 is SEHNR and CDR2 is FQNEAQ (reference sequence). The chain joins TRBV7-9 to TRBJ2-1; a weak D match, TRBD2 (6 bases). The specimen sequenced was PBMCs or a T cell subset sorted from them (not recorded which). The source is an adult woman who had mild COVID-19 (a few samples of this study predate the infection). Cell type and time point are not known. CDR3 loop: CASSFPTGERNNEQFF. In DNA form, the CDR3 reads TGTGCCAGCAGCTTCCCTACGGGGGAGAGAAACAATGAGCAGTTCTTC.